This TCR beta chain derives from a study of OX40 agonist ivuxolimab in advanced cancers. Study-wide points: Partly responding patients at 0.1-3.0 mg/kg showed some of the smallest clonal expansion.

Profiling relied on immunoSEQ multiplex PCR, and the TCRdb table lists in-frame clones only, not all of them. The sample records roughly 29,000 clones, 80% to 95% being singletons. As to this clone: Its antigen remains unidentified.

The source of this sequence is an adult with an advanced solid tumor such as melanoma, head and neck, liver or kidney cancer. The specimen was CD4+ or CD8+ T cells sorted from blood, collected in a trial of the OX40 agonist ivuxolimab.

The CDR3 loop is CASSFGSGVSTDTQYF. The CDR3 nucleotides read TGTGCCAGCAGCTTCGGGTCAGGGGTGAGCACAGATACGCAGTATTTT. V and J are TRBV7-6 and TRBJ2-3, with D possibly matching TRBD1 (6 bases). This CDR3 has 16 residues. V gave up 3 bases and J gave up 0 bases, with 13 bases separating them. Germline CDR1 SGHVS, CDR2 FNYEAQ.